Sequencing of this TCR beta chain was carried out in a study of cytomegalovirus exposure and HLA in healthy donors. The germline gives CDR1 SGHVS, CDR2 FQNEAQ. CDR3 length equals 18 residues. The V end was cut by 6 bases, the J end by 0 bases, with 21 bases between. Study results and limitations: A list of 150 to 200 TCR beta chains associated with cytomegalovirus was given. An observed cluster of highly shared sequence variants was recorded as a likely sequencing artifact.

Comment on this clone: The antigen remains unidentified.

The study ran its PCR with 60 Vbeta and 13 Jbeta primers. The protocol was immunoSEQ multiplex PCR, while the TCRdb copy is restricted to in-frame clones and leaves out a portion. Of some 77,000 clones in the sample, 60% to 85% are singletons; the top ten hold roughly a fifth. The sequence was obtained from a woman aged 35 to 49 in good health and CMV-seropositive. The chain combines TRBV7-8 with TRBJ1-5; unclear D gene. Sequencing used PBMCs. CDR3 residues: CASSPGLRTGYSNQPQHF. In DNA form, the CDR3 reads TGTGCCAGCAGTCCCGGGCTAAGAACGGGATATAGCAATCAGCCCCAGCATTTT.